This note documents a single TCR beta chain sequence. RNA transcripts served as template for amplifying TCR beta CDR3 sequences. The first round was an RT-PCR with HTBI primers, and the second round was a multiplex PCR. One entry per CDR3 protein, called by TCRdb with MiXCR from the multiplex PCR reads. The data show about 740,000 distinct CDR3 sequences, 40% seen once. The data originate from a study of Graves' ophthalmopathy and Graves' hyperthyroidism. Study overall: Peripheral blood sampling preceded any treatment and occurred at initial diagnosis.

There are 14 residues in the CDR3. Germline CDR1 and CDR2: SGHKS and YYEKEE (reference sequence). Trimming shortened V by 4 bases and J by 7 bases, and 17 bases separated the two germline ends. A volume of approximately 10 ml of fresh peripheral blood supplied the PBMCs. This chain uses TRBV5-5 with TRBJ1-1; D is undetermined. The sequenced sample was peripheral blood. The TCR sequence derives from an adult man with Graves' ophthalmopathy. The DNA of the CDR3 is TGTGCCAGCAGCCCAATGACCAGCCTTAATGAAGCTTTCTTT. Residues: CASSPMTSLNEAFF. Full variable domain (missing parts from reference TRBV5-5 and TRBJ1-1): DAGVTQSPTHLIKTRGQQVTLRCSPISGHKSVSWYQQVLGQGPQFIFQYYEKEERGRGNFPDRFSARQFPNYSSELNVNALLLGDSALYLCASSPMTSLNEAFFGQGTRLTVV.